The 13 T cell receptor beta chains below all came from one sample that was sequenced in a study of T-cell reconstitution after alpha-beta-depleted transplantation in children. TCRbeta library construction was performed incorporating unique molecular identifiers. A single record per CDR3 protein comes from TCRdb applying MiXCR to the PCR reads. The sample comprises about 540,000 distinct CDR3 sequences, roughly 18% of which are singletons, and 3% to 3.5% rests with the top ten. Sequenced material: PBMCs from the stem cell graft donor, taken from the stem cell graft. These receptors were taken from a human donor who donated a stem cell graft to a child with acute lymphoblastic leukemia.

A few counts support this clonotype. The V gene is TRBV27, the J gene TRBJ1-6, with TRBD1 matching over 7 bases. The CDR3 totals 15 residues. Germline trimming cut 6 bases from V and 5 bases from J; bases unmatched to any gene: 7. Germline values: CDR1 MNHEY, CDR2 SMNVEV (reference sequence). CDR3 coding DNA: TGTGCCAGCAGACGCACAGGGGAGAATAATTCACCCCTCCACTTT. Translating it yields CASRRTGENNSPLHF.

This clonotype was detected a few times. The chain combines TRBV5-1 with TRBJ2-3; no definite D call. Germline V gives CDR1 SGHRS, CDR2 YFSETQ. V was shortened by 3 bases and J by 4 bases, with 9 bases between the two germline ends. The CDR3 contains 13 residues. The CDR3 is CASSSEYSDTQYF. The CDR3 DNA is TGCGCCAGCAGCTCCGAGTATTCAGATACGCAGTATTTT. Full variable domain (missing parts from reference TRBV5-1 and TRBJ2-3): KAGVTQTPRYLIKTRGQQVTLSCSPISGHRSVSWYQQTPGQGLQFLFEYFSETQRNKGNFPGRFSGRQFSNSRSEMNVSTLELGDSALYLCASSSEYSDTQYFGPGTRLTVL.

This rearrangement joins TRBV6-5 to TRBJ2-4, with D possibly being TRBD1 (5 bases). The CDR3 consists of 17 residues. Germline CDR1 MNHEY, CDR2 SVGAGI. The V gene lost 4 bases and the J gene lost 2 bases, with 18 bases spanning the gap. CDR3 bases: TGTGCCAGCAGTTTTTGGCGTCCAGGGCGAACCAAAAACATTCAGTACTTC. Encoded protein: CASSFWRPGRTKNIQYF.

The CDR3 nucleotides read TGTGCCAGCAGCCCTTGGGACAGGGCCACTGAAGCTTTCTTT. Encoded protein: CASSPWDRATEAFF. The chain recombines TRBV7-9 with TRBJ1-1, with TRBD1 identical over 9 bases. Germline V gives CDR1 SEHNR, CDR2 FQNEAQ (reference sequence). The CDR3 sequence is 14 residues long. Germline trimming cut 5 bases from V and 4 bases from J; bases unmatched to any gene: 5.

The CDR3 nucleotides are TGTGCCAGCAGGAGGACCCGATCGAACACTGAAGCTTTCTTT. Residues: CASRRTRSNTEAFF. J is TRBJ1-1 and V is TRBV6-4; D gene ambiguous. Germline CDR1 MRHNA, CDR2 SNTAGT. The CDR3 contains 14 residues. Trimming removed 6 bases at V and 1 base at J, with 12 bases between.

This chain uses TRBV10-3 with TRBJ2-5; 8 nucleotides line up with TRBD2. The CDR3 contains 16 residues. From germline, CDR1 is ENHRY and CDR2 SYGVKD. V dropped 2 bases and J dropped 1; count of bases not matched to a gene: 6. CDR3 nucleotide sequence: TGTGCCATCAGTGAGGGGATAGCGGGGTCCCAAGAGACCCAGTACTTC. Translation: CAISEGIAGSQETQYF.

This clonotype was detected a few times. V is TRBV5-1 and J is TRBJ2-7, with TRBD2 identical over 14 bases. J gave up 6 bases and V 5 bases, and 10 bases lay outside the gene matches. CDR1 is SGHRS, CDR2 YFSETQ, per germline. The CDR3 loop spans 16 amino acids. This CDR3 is CASSLTGTSGSIEQYF. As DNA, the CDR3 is TGCGCCAGCAGTTTAACCGGGACTAGCGGGAGTATCGAGCAGTACTTC. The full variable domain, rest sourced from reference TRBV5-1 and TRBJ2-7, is KAGVTQTPRYLIKTRGQQVTLSCSPISGHRSVSWYQQTPGQGLQFLFEYFSETQRNKGNFPGRFSGRQFSNSRSEMNVSTLELGDSALYLCASSLTGTSGSIEQYFGPGTRLTVT.

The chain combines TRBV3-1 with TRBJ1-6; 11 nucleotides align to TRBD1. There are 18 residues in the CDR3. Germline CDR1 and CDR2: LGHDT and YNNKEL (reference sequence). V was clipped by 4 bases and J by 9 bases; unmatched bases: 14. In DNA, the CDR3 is TGTGCCAGCAGCCGACTACGTACCGGGACAGGGGGGGGTTCACCCCTCCACTTT. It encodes CASSRLRTGTGGGSPLHF.

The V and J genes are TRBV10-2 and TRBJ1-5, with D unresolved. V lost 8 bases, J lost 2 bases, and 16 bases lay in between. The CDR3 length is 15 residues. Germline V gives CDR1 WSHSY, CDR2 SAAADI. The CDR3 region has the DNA TGCGCCAGCGTAAATCCGGGCGGAGGCAATCAGCCCCAGCATTTT. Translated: CASVNPGGGNQPQHF.

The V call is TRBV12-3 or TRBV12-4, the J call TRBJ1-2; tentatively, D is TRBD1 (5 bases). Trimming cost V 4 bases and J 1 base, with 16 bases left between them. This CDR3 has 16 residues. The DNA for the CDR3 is TGTGCCAGCAGTTCCAGGGTGGGGCGCGGTAACTATGGCTACACCTTC. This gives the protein CASSSRVGRGNYGYTF.

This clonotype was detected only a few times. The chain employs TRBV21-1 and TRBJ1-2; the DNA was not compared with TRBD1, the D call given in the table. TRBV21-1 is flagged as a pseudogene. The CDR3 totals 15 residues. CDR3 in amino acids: CASSIYRTGDYGYTF. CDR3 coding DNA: TGTGCCAGCAGCATATATAGGACAGGGGACTATGGCTACACCTTC.

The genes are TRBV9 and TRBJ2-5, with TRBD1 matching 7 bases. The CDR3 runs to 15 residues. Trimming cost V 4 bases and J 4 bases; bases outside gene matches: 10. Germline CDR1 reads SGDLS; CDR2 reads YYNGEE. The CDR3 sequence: CASSLTGTEGETQYF. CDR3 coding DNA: TGTGCCAGCAGCCTCACCGGGACAGAAGGAGAGACCCAGTACTTC.

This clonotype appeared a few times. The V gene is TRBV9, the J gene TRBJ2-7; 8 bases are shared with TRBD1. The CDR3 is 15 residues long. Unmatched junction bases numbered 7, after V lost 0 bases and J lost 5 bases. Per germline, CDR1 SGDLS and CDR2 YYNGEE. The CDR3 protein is CASSVGTGQDHEQYF. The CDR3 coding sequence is TGTGCCAGCAGCGTAGGGACAGGGCAAGATCACGAGCAGTACTTC.